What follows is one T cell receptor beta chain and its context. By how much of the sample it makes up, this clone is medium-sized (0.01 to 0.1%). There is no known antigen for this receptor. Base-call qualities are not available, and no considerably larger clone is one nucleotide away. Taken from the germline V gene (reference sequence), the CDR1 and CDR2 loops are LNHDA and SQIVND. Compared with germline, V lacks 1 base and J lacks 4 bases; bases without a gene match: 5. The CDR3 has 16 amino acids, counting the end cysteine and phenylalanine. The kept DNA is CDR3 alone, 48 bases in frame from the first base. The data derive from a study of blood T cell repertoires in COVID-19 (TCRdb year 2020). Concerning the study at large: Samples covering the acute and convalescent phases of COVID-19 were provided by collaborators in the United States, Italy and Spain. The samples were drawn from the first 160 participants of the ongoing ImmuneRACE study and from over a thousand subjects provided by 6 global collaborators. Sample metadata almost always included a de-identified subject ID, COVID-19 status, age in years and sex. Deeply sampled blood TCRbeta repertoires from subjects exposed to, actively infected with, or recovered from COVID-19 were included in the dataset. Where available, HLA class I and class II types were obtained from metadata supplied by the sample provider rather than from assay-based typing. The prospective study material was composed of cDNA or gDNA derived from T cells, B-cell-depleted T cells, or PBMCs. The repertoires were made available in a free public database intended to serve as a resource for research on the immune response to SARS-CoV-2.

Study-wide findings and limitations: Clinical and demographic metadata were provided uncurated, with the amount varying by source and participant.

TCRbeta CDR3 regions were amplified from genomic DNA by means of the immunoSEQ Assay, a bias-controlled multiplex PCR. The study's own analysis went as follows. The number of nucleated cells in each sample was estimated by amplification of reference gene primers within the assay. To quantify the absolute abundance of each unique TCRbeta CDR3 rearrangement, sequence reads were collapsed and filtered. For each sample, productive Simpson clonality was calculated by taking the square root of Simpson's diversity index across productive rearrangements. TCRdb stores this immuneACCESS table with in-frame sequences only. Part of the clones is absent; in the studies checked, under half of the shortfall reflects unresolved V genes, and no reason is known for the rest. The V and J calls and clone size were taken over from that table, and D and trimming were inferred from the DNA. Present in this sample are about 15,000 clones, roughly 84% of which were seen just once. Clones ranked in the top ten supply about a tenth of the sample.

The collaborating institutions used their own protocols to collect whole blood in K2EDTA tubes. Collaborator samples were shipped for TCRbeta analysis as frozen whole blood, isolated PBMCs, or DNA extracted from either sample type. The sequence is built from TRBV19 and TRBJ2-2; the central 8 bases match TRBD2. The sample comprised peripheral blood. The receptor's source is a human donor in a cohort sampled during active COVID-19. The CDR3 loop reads CASSIGGTRSTGELFF. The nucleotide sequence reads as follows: TGTGCCAGTAGTATAGGAGGGACTAGGTCCACCGGGGAGCTGTTTTTT.